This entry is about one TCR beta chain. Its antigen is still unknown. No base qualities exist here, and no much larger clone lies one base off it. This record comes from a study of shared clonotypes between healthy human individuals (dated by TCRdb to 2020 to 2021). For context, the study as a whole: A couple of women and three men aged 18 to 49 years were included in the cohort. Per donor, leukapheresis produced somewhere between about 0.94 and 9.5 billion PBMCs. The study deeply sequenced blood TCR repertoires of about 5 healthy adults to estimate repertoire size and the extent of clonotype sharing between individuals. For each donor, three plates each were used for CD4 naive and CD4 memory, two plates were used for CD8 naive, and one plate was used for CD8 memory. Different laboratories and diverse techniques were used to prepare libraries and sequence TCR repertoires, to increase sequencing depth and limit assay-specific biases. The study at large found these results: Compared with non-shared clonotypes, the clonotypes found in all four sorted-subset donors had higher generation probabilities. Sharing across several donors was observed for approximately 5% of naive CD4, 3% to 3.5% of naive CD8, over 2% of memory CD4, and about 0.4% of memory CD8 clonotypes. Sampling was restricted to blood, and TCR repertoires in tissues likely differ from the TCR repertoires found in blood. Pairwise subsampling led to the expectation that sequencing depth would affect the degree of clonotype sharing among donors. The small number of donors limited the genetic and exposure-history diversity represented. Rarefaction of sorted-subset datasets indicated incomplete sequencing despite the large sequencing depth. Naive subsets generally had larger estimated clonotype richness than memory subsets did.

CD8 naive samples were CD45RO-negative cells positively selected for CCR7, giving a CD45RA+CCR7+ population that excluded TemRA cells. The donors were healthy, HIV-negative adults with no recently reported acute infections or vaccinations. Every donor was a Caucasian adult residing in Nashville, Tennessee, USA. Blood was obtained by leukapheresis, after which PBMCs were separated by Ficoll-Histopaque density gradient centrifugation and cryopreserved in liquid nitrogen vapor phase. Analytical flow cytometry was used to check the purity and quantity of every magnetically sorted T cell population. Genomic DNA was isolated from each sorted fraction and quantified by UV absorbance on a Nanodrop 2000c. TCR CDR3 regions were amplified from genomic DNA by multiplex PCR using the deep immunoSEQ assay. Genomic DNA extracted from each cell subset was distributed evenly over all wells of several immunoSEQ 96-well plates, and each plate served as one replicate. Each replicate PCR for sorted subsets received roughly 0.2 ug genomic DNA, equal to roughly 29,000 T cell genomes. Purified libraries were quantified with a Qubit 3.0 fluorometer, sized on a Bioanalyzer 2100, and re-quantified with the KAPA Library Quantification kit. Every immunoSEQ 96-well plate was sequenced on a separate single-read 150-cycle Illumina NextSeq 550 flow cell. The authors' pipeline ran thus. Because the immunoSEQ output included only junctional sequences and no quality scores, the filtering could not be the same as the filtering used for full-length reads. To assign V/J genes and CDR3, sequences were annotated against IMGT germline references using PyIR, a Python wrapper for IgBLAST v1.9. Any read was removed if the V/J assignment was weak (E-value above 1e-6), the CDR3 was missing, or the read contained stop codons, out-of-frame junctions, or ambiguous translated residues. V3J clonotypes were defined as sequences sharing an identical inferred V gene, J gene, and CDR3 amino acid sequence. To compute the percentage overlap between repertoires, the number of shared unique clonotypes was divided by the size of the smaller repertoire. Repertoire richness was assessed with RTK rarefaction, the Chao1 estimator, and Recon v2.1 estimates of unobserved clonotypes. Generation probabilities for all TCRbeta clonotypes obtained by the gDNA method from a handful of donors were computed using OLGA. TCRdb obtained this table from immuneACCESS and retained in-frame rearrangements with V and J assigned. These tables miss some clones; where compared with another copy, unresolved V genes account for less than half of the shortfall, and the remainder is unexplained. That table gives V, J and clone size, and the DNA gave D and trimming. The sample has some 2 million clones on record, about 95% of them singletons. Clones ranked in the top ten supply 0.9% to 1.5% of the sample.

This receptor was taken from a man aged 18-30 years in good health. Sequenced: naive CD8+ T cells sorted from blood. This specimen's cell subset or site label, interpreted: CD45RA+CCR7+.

The CDR3: CASSDEDRPYGYTF. The DNA sequence reads TGTGCCAGCAGTGACGAGGACAGGCCCTATGGCTACACCTTC. This chain joins TRBV6-6 to TRBJ1-2; 7 bases in between match TRBD1. Taken from cysteine to phenylalanine, the CDR3 has 14 residues. Left in the record is the CDR3 DNA by itself, 42 bases read in frame from the first base. V lost 5 bases and J lost 4 bases, and the count of bases not matched to a germline gene is 7. The CDR1 and CDR2 encoded by the germline V gene (reference sequence) are MNHNY and SVGAGI.